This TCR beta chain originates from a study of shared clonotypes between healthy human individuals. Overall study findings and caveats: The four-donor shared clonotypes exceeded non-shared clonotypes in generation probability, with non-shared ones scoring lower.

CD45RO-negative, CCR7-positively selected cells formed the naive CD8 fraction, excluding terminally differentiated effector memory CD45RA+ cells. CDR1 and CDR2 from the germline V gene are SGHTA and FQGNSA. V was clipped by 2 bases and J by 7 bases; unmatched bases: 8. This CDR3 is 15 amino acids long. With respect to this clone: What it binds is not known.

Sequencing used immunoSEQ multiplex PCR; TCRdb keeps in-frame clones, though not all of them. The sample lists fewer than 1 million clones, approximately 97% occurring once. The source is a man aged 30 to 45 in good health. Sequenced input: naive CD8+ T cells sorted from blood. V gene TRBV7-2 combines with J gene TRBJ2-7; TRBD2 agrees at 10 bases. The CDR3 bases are TGTGCCAGCAGCTTACTTCTAGCGGGAGCTGGGGAGCAGTACTTC. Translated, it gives CASSLLLAGAGEQYF.